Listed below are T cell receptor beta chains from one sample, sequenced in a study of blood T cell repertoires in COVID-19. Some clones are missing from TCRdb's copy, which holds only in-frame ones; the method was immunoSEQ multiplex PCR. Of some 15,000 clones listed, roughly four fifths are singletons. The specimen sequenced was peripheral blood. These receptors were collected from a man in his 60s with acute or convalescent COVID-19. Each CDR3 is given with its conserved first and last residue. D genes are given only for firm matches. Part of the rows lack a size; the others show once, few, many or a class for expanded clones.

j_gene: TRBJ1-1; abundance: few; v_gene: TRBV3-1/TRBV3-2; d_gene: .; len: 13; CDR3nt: TGTGCCAGCAGCCCATGGGACATCGGCGGAGCTTTCTTT; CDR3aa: CASSPWDIGGAFF
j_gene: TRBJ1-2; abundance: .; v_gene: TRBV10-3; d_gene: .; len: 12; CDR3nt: TGTGCCATCAGTGACACTACGGGGGGCTACACCTTC; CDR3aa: CAISDTTGGYTF
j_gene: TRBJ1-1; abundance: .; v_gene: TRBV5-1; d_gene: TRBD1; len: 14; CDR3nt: TGCGCCAGCAGCCTACAGGGGTTGAAGACTGAAGCTTTCTTT; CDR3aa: CASSLQGLKTEAFF
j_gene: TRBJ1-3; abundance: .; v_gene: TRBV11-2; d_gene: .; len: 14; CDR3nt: TGTGCCAGCAGCCTCGGGTCCGTTGGAAACACCATATATTTT; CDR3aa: CASSLGSVGNTIYF
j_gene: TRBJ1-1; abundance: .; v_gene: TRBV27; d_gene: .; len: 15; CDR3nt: TGTGCCAGCAGGGACCACAGGGTTAGGAACACTGAAGCTTTCTTT; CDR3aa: CASRDHRVRNTEAFF
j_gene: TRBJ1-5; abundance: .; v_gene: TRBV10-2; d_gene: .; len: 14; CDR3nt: TGCGCCAGCAGTCCGGGGAATAGCAATCAGCCCCAGCATTTT; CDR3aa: CASSPGNSNQPQHF
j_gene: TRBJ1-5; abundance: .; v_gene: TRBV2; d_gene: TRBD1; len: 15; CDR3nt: TGTGCCAGCAGGGGTACAGGGGGCGCGTGGCAGCCCCAGCATTTT; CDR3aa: CASRGTGGAWQPQHF
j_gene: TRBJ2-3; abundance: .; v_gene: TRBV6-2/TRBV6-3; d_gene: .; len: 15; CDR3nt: TGTGCCAGCAGTTCTCAAGCGGACCTGTCAGATACGCAGTATTTT; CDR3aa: CASSSQADLSDTQYF
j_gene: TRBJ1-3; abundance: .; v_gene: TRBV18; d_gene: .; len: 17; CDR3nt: TGTGCCAGCTCACCCGTAGGACAGTTAGCCTCTGGAAACACCATATATTTT; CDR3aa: CASSPVGQLASGNTIYF
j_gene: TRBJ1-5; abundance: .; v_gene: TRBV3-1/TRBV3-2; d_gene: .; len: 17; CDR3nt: TGTGCCAGCAGCCAAGATAACGGGAGGGGAAGCAATCAGCCCCAGCATTTT; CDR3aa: CASSQDNGRGSNQPQHF
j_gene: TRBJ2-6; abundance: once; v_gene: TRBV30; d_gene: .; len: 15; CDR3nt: TGTGCCTGGGGTCCAGGCACCTCTGGGGCCAACGTCCTGACTTTC; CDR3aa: CAWGPGTSGANVLTF
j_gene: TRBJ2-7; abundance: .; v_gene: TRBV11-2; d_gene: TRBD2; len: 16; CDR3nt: TGTGCCAGCAGCCCATATGGGGGGACTAGTCTTCGGGAGCAGTACTTC; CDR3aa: CASSPYGGTSLREQYF
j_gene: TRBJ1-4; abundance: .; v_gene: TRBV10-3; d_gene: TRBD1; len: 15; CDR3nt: TGTGCCATCAGTTCGGACAGGCTACATAATGAAAAACTGTTTTTT; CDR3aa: CAISSDRLHNEKLFF
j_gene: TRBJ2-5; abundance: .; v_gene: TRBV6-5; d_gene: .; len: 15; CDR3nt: TGTGCCAGCAGAGATTCTAGGACAGTCCAAGAGACCCAGTACTTC; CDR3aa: CASRDSRTVQETQYF
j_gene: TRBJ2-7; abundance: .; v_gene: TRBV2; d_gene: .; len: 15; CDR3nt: TGTGCCAGCATGGAAGTTGGTATTGGGGCCTACGGGCAGTACTTC; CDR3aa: CASMEVGIGAYGQYF
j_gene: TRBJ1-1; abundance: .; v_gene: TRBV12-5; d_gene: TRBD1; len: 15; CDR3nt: TGTGCTAGTGGTTTGGTAGTGACAGGGGTTTTTGAAGCTTTCTTT; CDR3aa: CASGLVVTGVFEAFF
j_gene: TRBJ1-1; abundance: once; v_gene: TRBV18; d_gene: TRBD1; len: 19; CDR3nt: TGTGCCAGCTCACCACAAGGAGGAGGGGGCATAGGAGGTAACACTGAAGCTTTCTTT; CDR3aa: CASSPQGGGGIGGNTEAFF
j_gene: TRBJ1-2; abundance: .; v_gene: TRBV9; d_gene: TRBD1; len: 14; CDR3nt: TGTGCCAGCAGCCCACAAGGTGGGACAGACGGCTACACCTTC; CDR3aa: CASSPQGGTDGYTF
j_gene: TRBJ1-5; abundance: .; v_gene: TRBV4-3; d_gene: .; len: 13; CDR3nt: TGCGCCAGCAGCCAGGGGGGGAATCAGCCCCAGCATTTT; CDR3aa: CASSQGGNQPQHF
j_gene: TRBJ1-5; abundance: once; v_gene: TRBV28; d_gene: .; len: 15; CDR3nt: TGTGCCAGCAGTCCGAGGTGGGGCGCATATCAGCCCCAGCATTTT; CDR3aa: CASSPRWGAYQPQHF
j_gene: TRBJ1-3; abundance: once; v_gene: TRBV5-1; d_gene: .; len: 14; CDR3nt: TGCGCCAGCAGCATGGGGTCTAACGGAAACACCATATATTTT; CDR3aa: CASSMGSNGNTIYF
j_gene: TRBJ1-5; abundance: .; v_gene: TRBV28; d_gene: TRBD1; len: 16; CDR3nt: TGTGCCAGCAGACCCAATACAGGGGGTGGCGAACAGCCCCAGCATTTT; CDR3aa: CASRPNTGGGEQPQHF
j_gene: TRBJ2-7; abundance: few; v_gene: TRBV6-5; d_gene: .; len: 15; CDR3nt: TGTGCCAGCAGTTACGGTATTGCAGGGCCTTACGAGCAGTACTTC; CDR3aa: CASSYGIAGPYEQYF
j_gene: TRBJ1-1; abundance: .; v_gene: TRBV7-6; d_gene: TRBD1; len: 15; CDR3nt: TGTGCCAGCAGCTGGCCGGGACAGGGGACCACTGAAGCTTTCTTT; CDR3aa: CASSWPGQGTTEAFF
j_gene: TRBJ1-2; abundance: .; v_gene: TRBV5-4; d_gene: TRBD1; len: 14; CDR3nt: TGTGCCAGCACCGCCACAGGGGGAGGATATGGCTACACCTTC; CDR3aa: CASTATGGGYGYTF
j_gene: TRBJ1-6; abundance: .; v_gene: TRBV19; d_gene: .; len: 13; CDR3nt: TGTGCCAGTAGTATCACGCGGGATTCACCCCTCCACTTT; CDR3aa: CASSITRDSPLHF
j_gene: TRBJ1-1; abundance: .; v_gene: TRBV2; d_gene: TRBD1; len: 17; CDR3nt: TGTGCCAGCAGTGGCGGGACAGGGGTACCGAGGGGCACTGAAGCTTTCTTT; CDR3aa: CASSGGTGVPRGTEAFF
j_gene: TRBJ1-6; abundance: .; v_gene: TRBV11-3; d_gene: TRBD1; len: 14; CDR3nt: TGTGCCAGCAGCGCCGACAGGGGGACGGACTCCCTCCACTTT; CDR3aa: CASSADRGTDSLHF
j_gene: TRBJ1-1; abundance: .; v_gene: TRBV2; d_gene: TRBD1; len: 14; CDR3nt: TGTGCCAGCAGTGACCGGACAGGGCTCGATGAAGCTTTCTTT; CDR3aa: CASSDRTGLDEAFF
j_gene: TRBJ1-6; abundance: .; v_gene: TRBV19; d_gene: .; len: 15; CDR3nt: TGTGCCAGTACCCAGGGGAGGGGGACGCGGTCACCCCTCCACTTT; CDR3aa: CASTQGRGTRSPLHF
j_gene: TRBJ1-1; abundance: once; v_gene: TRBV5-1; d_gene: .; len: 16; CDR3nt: TGCGCCAGCAGCTTGGGTCAGGGGAATGTAGACACTGAAGCTTTCTTT; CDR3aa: CASSLGQGNVDTEAFF
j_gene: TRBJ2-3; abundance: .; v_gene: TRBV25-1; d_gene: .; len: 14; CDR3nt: TGTGCCAGCAGTGAATTGCCGCAGTCAGATACGCAGTATTTT; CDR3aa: CASSELPQSDTQYF
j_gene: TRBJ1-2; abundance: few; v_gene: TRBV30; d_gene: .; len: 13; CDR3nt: TGTGCCTGGAGGGATACAGGTGGGAATGGCTACACCTTC; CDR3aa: CAWRDTGGNGYTF
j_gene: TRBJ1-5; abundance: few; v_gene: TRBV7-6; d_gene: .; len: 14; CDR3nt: TGTGCCAGCAGCCTTGGGGGGTACAATCAGCCCCAGCATTTT; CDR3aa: CASSLGGYNQPQHF
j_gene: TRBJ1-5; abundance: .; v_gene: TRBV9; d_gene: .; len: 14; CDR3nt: TGTGCCAGCAGCCGCACAGATAGCAATCAGCCCCAGCATTTT; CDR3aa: CASSRTDSNQPQHF
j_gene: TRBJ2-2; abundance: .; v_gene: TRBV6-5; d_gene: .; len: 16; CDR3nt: TGTGCCAGCAGTTACTCGTTCCAGGCAGGCACCGGGGAGCTGTTTTTT; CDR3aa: CASSYSFQAGTGELFF
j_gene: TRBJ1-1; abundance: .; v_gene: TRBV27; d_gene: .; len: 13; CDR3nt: TGTGCCAGCAGTTTTAGGCAGGGAGGTGAAGCTTTCTTT; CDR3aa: CASSFRQGGEAFF
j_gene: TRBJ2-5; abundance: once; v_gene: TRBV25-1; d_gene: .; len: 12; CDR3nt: TGTGCCAGCAGTTGGCCACGGGGGACCCAGTACTTC; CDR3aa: CASSWPRGTQYF
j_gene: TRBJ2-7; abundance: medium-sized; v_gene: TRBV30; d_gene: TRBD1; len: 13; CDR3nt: TGTGCCTGGAGTTCCGGGACAGGGTTCGAGCAGTACTTC; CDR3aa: CAWSSGTGFEQYF
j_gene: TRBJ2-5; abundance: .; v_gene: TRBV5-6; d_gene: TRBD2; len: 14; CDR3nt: TGTGCCAGCAGCCCGGGAGGCAGGGAAGAGACCCAGTACTTC; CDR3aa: CASSPGGREETQYF
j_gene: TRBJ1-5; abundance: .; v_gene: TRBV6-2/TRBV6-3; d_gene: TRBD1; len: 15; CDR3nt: TGTGCCAGCAGTTACCCACGGACAGGGCATCAGCCCCAGCATTTT; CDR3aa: CASSYPRTGHQPQHF
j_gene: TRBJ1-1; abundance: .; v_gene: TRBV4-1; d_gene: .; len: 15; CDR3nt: TGCGCCAGCAGCCTCGGGGGGGCAGGGGACACTGAAGCTTTCTTT; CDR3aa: CASSLGGAGDTEAFF
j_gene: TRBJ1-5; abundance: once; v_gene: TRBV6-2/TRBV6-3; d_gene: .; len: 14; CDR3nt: TGTGCCAGCAGTTTATGGAGATACAATCAGCCCCAGCATTTT; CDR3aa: CASSLWRYNQPQHF
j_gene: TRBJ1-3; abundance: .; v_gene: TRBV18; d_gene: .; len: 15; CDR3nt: TGTGCCAGCTCACAAAAAGGGAGCTCTGGAAACACCATATATTTT; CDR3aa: CASSQKGSSGNTIYF